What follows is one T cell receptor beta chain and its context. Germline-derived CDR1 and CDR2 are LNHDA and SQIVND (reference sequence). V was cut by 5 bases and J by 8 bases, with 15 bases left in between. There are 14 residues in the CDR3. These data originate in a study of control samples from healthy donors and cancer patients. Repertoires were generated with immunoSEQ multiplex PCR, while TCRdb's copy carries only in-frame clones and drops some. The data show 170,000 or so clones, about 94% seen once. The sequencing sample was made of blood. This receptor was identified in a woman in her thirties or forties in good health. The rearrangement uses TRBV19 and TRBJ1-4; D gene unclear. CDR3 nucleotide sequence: TGTGCCAGTAGTTCCCCGCCCGGCGGAGAAAAACTGTTTTTT. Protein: CASSSPPGGEKLFF.